This T cell receptor (beta chain) was recovered during a study of cytomegalovirus exposure and HLA in healthy donors. General study points: Sequencing likely generated an artifact that appeared as a cluster of highly shared sequence variants. The study labeled 150 to 200 TCR beta chains cytomegalovirus-associated. Excluded: some indistinguishable V segments such as TRBV6-2 and TRBV6-3.

The study ran its PCR with 60 Vbeta and 13 Jbeta primers. Sequencing was performed with immunoSEQ multiplex PCR; in TCRdb, only in-frame clones are kept and a portion is missing. The sample shows some 130,000 clones, approximately 85% of them seen only once. The CDR3 contains 16 residues. J gave up 6 bases and V 4 bases, and 11 bases lay outside the gene matches. Germline V CDR1 and CDR2: SGHTA, FQGNSA. Regarding this clone: The antigen remains unidentified.

This sequence originates from a male donor in good health and CMV-seropositive. The V gene is TRBV7-2, the J gene TRBJ2-2, with 7 bases identical to TRBD1. The material sequenced was PBMCs. The CDR3 region has the DNA TGTGCCAGCAGCTCCCAAGACAGGGCAGGTGCCGGGGAGCTGTTTTTT. It specifies CASSSQDRAGAGELFF. The full variable domain, its missing parts supplied by reference TRBV7-2 and TRBJ2-2, is GAGVSQSPSNKVTEKGKDVELRCDPISGHTALYWYRQSLGQGLEFLIYFQGNSAPDKSGLPSDRFSAERTGGSVSTLTIQRTQQEDSAVYLCASSSQDRAGAGELFFGEGSRLTVL.